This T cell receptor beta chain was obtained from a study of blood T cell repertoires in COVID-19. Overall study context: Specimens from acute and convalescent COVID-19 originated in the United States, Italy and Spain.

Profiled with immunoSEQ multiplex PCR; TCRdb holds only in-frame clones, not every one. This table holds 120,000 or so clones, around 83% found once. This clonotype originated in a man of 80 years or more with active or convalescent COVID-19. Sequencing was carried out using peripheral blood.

The DNA of the CDR3 is TGTGCCAGCAGCCAAACCGGGACTAGCGGGAATGAGCAGTTCTTC. Its translation: CASSQTGTSGNEQFF. The V call is TRBV3-1 (or the pseudogene TRBV3-2), the J call TRBJ2-1; TRBD2 aligns across 12 bases. The CDR3 consists of 15 residues. The J segment lost 7 bases and the V segment lost 2 bases, leaving 3 bases of the junction unmatched. The germline V gene encodes CDR1 LGHDT and CDR2 YNNKEL (reference sequence).